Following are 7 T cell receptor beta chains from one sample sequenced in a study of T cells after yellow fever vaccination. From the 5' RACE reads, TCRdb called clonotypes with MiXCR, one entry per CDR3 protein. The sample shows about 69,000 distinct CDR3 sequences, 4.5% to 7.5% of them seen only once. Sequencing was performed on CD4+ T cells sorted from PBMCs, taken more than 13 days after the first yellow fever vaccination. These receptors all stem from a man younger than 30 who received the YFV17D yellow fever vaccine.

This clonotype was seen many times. The CDR3 region is CASSLVGTPTDTQYF. Here the CDR3 DNA reads TGTGCCAGCAGCTTAGTGGGCACACCCACAGATACGCAGTATTTT. The chain uses TRBV11-3 and TRBJ2-3; no definite D call. The CDR3 consists of 15 residues. V lost 1 base to trimming and J lost 2 bases, with 10 bases between them. From germline, CDR1 is SGHNT and CDR2 YENEEA.

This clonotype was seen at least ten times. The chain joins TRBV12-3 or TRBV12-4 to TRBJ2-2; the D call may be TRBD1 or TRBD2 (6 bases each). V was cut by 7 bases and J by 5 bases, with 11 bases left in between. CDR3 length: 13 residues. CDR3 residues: CASTLGGTGELFF. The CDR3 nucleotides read TGTGCCAGCACCTTAGGGGGGACCGGGGAGCTGTTTTTT.

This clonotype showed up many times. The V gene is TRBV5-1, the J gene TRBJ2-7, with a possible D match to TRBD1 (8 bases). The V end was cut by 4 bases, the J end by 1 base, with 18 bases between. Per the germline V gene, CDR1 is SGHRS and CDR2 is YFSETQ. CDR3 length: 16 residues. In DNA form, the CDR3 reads TGCGCCAGCAGCGGGGGGGACAGGACCTTGTCCTACGAGCAGTACTTC. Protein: CASSGGDRTLSYEQYF.

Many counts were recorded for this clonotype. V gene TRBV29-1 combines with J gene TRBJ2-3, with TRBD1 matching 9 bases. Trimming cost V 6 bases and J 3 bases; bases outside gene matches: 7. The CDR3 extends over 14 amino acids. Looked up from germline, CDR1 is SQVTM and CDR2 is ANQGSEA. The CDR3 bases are TGCAGCGTCCGGGACAGGGAATTGACAGATACGCAGTATTTT. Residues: CSVRDRELTDTQYF.

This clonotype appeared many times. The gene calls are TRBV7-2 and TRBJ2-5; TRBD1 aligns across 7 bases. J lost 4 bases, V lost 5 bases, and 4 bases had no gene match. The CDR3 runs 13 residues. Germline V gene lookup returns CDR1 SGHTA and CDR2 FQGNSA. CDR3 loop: CASSTQGRETQYF. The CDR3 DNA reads TGTGCCAGCAGCACACAGGGGCGAGAGACCCAGTACTTC.

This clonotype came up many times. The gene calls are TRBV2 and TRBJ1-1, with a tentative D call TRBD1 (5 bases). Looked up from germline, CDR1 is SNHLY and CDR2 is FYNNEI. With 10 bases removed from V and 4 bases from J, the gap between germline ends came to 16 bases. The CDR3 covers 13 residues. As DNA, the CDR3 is TGTGCCACCACGGGGGAGATTGGCACTGAAGCTTTCTTT. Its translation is CATTGEIGTEAFF.

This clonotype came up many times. CDR3: CASSVASGGPQHF. The CDR3, as DNA: TGTGCCAGCAGCGTAGCTTCCGGGGGGCCCCAGCATTTT. V and J are TRBV9 and TRBJ1-5; D is perhaps TRBD1 (5 bases). The CDR3 has 13 amino acids. CDR1 is SGDLS and CDR2 is YYNGEE in the germline V gene. Trimming pared 0 bases from V and 9 bases from J, leaving 10 bases between.